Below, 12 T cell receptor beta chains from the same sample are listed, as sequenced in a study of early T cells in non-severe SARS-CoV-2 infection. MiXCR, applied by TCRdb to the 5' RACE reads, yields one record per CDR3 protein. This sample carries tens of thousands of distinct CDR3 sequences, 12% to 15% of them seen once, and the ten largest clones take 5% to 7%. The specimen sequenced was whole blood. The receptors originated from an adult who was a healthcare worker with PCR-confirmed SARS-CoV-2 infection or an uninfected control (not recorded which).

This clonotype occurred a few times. The CDR3 here is CASKVYTEAFF. The CDR3 DNA sequence: TGTGCCAGCAAGGTGTACACTGAAGCTTTCTTT. This chain uses TRBV28 with TRBJ1-1; the D is unclear. The germline gives CDR1 MDHEN, CDR2 SYDVKM. This CDR3 is 11 amino acids long. V was cut by 7 bases and J by 3 bases, with 6 bases left in between. The full variable domain, with the rest looked up from reference TRBV28 and TRBJ1-1, is DVKVTQSSRYLVKRTGEKVFLECVQDMDHENMFWYRQDPGLGLRLIYFSYDVKMKEKGDIPEGYSVSREKKERFSLILESASTNQTSMYLCASKVYTEAFFGQGTRLTVV.

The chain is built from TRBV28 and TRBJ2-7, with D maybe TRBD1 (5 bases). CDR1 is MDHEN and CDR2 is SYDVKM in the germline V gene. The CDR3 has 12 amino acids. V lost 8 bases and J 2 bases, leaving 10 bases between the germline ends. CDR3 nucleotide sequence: TGTGCCAGCTTCGACAGTCCCTACGAGCAGTACTTC. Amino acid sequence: CASFDSPYEQYF.

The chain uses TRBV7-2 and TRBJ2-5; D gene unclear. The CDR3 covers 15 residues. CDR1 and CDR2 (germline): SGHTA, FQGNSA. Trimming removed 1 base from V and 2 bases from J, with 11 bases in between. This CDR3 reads CASSLERSLQETQYF. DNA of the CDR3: TGTGCCAGCAGCTTAGAACGGTCTTTACAAGAGACCCAGTACTTC.

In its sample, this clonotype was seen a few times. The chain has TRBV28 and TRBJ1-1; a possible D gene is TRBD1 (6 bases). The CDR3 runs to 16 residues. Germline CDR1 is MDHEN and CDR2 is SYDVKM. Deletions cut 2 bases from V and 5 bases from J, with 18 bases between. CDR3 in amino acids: CASSLPDSRGATEAFF. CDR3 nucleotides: TGTGCCAGCAGTTTACCCGATAGTAGGGGGGCAACTGAAGCTTTCTTT.

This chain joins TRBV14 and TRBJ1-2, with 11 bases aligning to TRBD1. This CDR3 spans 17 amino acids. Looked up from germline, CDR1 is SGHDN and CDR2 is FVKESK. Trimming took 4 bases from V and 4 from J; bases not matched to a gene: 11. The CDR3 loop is CASSLNSGTGGLYGYTF. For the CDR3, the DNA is TGTGCCAGCAGCCTTAACTCCGGGACAGGGGGACTCTATGGCTACACCTTC.

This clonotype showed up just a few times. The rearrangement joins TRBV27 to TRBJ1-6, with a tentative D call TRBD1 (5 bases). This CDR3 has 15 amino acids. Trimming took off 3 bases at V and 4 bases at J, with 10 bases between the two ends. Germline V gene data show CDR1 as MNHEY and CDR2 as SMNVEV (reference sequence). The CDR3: CASSLRGLYNSPLHF. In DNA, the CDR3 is TGTGCCAGCAGTTTGCGGGGACTTTATAATTCACCCCTCCACTTT.

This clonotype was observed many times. The CDR3 region is CASSQAPGGEGYTF. In nucleotides, the CDR3 is TGTGCCAGCAGCCAAGCTCCCGGGGGCGAAGGCTACACCTTC. The chain links TRBV4-2 to TRBJ1-2; D may be TRBD1 (6 bases). Germline CDR1 and CDR2: LGHNA and YNFKEQ. The CDR3 spans 14 residues. Trimming removed 1 base at V and 8 bases at J, with 14 bases between.

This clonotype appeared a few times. CDR3 in amino acids: CASSFTGDSYEQYF. CDR3 in DNA: TGCGCCAGCAGCTTCACAGGGGATAGTTACGAGCAGTACTTC. The chain has TRBV5-1 and TRBJ2-7; 7 bases align to TRBD1. V gave up 2 bases and J gave up 4 bases; unmatched junction bases: 6. CDR3 size: 14 residues. Germline lookup yields CDR1 SGHRS and CDR2 YFSETQ.

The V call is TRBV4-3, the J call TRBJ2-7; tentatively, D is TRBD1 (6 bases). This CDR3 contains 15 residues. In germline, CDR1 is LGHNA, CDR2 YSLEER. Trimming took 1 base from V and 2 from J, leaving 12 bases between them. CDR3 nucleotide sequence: TGCGCCAGCAGCCAAGTAACAGGGACCCCCTACGAGCAGTACTTC. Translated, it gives CASSQVTGTPYEQYF.

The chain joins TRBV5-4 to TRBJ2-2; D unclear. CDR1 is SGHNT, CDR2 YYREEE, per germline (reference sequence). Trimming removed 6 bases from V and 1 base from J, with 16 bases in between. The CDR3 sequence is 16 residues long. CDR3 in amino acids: CASTPLGPVNTGELFF. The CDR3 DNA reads TGTGCCAGCACCCCTTTAGGACCCGTGAACACCGGGGAGCTGTTTTTT.

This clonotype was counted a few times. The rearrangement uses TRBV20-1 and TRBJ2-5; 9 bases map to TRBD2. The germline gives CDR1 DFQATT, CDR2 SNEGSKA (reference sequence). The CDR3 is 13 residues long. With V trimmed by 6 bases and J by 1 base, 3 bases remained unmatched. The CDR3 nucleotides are TGCAGTGCGCCGACTAGCGGCCAAGAGACCCAGTACTTC. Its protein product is CSAPTSGQETQYF.

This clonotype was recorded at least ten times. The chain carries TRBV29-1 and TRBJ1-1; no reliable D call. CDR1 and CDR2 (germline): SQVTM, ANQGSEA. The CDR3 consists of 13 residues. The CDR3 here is CSESGWSNTEAFF. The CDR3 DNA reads TGCAGTGAGTCCGGGTGGTCGAACACTGAAGCTTTCTTT.